This T cell receptor beta chain was found in a study of T cell clones after liver transplantation (dated by TCRdb to about 2019). Context from the whole study: The samples were obtained from ITN030ST, a randomized trial that attempted immunosuppression withdrawal within 2 years after liver transplantation. Tolerance was defined as complete immunosuppression withdrawal for at least one year with no rise in liver enzymes beyond twice the upper limit of normal. Blood samples were collected pre-transplant, pre-randomization before withdrawal, and post-randomization after either full withdrawal or failed withdrawal. Three of the eight recipients were HCV-positive; the others were transplanted for non-autoimmune, non-viral indications. Subjects received no induction therapy and standard immunosuppression until randomization at 12-24 months post-transplant. The study cohort included 8 liver transplant recipients, of whom 3 were classified as tolerant and 5 as non-tolerant. Donor-reactive T cell clones were identified by TCRbeta sequencing following a pre-transplant mixed lymphocyte reaction and were subsequently tracked in post-transplant blood. Third party-reactive TCRbeta sequences from pre-transplant MLRs were also identified as an antigen-independent comparator for donor-reactive sequences. Study-wide conclusions, independent of this receptor: After accounting for repertoire turnover, donor-reactive detection was significantly reduced in 7 of 8 subjects for CD4 and 8 of 8 for CD8. A greater decline was seen for donor-reactive sequences than for third party-reactive sequences, suggesting partial antigen-specific deletion unrelated to withdrawal success. In a couple of subjects, low numbers of available donor cells limited the measurable donor-reactive repertoire. Because of small, heterogeneous patient numbers and non-standardized post-transplant time points, the conclusions were only preliminary. Without allograft tissue specimens, donor-reactive T cells may have migrated into the graft rather than being deleted. A significant post-transplant decrease in circulating donor-reactive CD4 TCRbeta sequences was observed in 5 of 8 subjects, irrespective of tolerance or HCV status.

Unstimulated PBMCs, after thawing, were stained for CD3, CD4 and CD8 and then FACS-sorted into CD3+CD4+ and CD3+CD8+ populations. All 8 studied subjects were randomized to immunosuppression withdrawal. Genomic DNA was isolated with the Qiagen DNeasy Blood and Tissue Kit. Frozen genomic DNA underwent high-throughput TCRbeta CDR3 sequencing by immunoSEQ, including PCR amplification, mapping, bias correction and internal controls. For the original study's pipeline: Only productive rearrangements were retained, and each unique TCRbeta sequence was defined by its CDR3 nucleotide sequence together with its V and J gene. A sequence counted as donor-reactive only if the sequence showed at least 5-fold expansion in CFSE-low cells compared with unstimulated pre-transplant cells and had a frequency of at least 0.01%. Per-subject minimum frequency thresholds, based on the lowest-template unstimulated sample, ensured at least 90% detection power. Jensen-Shannon divergence between the top 1000 TCRbeta sequences post-transplant and pre-transplant was used to measure repertoire turnover. Changes in detection of donor-reactive sequences were tested with two-sided Fisher's exact tests. Sourced from immuneACCESS, this table was stored by TCRdb with only in-frame sequences that have V and J called. A share of the clones is absent; for the studies checked, an unresolved V gene accounts for under half, and the remainder has no known explanation. From that table come the V and J calls and clone size; the DNA was used to work out D and trimming. The table for this sample lists more than 65,000 clones; over 70% of them were counted only once. The ten top clones hold 0.79% of the sample.

A word on this clone: Its target antigen remains unknown. One base away there is no much larger clone; base qualities are not given.

Its CDR3 holds 15 amino acids, cysteine through phenylalanine. Only the CDR3 portion is preserved as DNA: 45 bases, with reading frame beginning at the first base. From V the trimming removes 8 bases and from J it removes 0 bases, while the gene matches leave 7 bases of the junction unaccounted for. CDR1 and CDR2 (ENHRY, SYGVKD) derive from the germline V gene. The receptor comes from a human patient who received a liver transplant. Because of the transplant, the T cells may be the graft donor's rather than the patient's own. Sequenced material: CD4+ T cells from blood, taken 12 months after liver transplant. The rearranged chain carries TRBV10-3 and TRBJ2-1; TRBD2 agrees with 7 junctional bases. For the CDR3, the sequence is CAIQKRDGSYNEQFF. The DNA sequence is given as TGTGCCATCCAAAAGCGGGACGGCTCCTACAATGAGCAGTTCTTC.